This T cell receptor beta chain derives from a study of radiotherapy plus CTLA-4 blockade in lung cancer. V shed 4 bases, J shed 6 bases, and the junction held 9 bases outside the gene matches. The CDR3 runs 16 residues. CDR1 and CDR2 (germline): SGHNT, YYREEE (reference sequence). The method was immunoSEQ multiplex PCR; TCRdb's version includes in-frame clones alone and lacks a portion of them. The sample holds about 43,000 clones; over 60% are singletons and the top ten take around 23%. This clonotype was obtained from a human donor with non-small cell lung cancer who had a partial response to radiotherapy plus ipilimumab. The sample was peripheral blood, taken from a patient treated with radiotherapy plus ipilimumab. V is TRBV5-4 and J is TRBJ2-5; TRBD2 aligns across 13 bases. The CDR3 region has the DNA TGTGCCAGCAGCGCGGGCCGGACTAGCGGGAGTAAGACCCAGTACTTC. It is translated as CASSAGRTSGSKTQYF.